Shown below are 30 T cell receptor beta chains from a single sample sequenced in a study of cytomegalovirus exposure and HLA in healthy donors. Use of 60 Vbeta and 13 Jbeta primers characterized the PCR. Here immunoSEQ multiplex PCR was the method, and the copy in TCRdb shows in-frame clones only, minus some. The table records around 92,000 clones, approximately 74% of them present only once. Sequenced input: PBMCs. Every receptor here comes from a female donor in good health and CMV-seropositive.

The chain links TRBV19 to TRBJ1-2; 9 bases agree with TRBD1. Looked up from germline, CDR1 is LNHDA and CDR2 is SQIVND (reference sequence). With V trimmed by 7 bases and J by 4 bases, 4 bases remained unmatched. This CDR3 region has 13 residues. CDR3 protein: CASNMDRGYGYTF. The CDR3 DNA follows: TGTGCCAGTAATATGGACAGGGGCTATGGCTACACCTTC.

The J gene is TRBJ2-7, the V gene TRBV4-1; perhaps TRBD2 as D (6 bases). CDR1 and CDR2 (germline): MGHRA, YSYEKL. The CDR3 consists of 15 residues. Trimming took 4 bases from V and 6 from J, leaving 19 bases between them. The CDR3 DNA follows: TGCGCCAGCAGCCTATGGGGGGATACGGATGGCGAGCAGTACTTC. Its translation: CASSLWGDTDGEQYF.

This clone has only one observation. The chain combines TRBV7-6 with TRBJ2-7, with 8 nucleotides matching TRBD1. This CDR3 has 14 residues. Germline CDR1 reads SGHVS; CDR2 reads FNYEAQ. With 5 bases clipped from V and 3 bases from J, the junction kept 6 bases outside the gene matches. Here the CDR3 reads CASSPGQGRYEQYF. DNA of the CDR3: TGTGCCAGCAGCCCAGGACAGGGTCGCTACGAGCAGTACTTC.

V gene TRBV7-2 combines with J gene TRBJ2-1; 11 bases map to TRBD1. The CDR3 runs to 15 residues. CDR1 is SGHTA, CDR2 FQGNSA, per germline. Trimming removed 3 bases from V and 6 bases from J; junction bases left unmatched: 4. CDR3: CASSLDRGRINEQFF. The CDR3 DNA follows: TGTGCCAGCAGCTTGGACAGGGGGCGCATCAATGAGCAGTTCTTC.

This chain uses TRBV27 with TRBJ1-5; tentative D call: TRBD1 (6 bases). The CDR3 has 14 amino acids. Germline-derived CDR1 and CDR2 are MNHEY and SMNVEV (reference sequence). With 2 bases removed from V and 5 bases from J, the gap between germline ends came to 10 bases. The CDR3 sequence: CASSLMGADQPQHF. The CDR3 nucleotides read TGTGCCAGCAGTTTAATGGGGGCGGATCAGCCCCAGCATTTT.

V gene TRBV4-3 combines with J gene TRBJ1-1, with 9 bases lining up with TRBD1. Germline CDR1 reads LGHNA; CDR2 reads YSLEER. CDR3 length: 13 residues. The V and J ends lost 9 bases and 1 base, in that order; junction bases with no gene match: 3. CDR3 amino acids: CASSGQGNTEAFF. DNA for the CDR3: TGCGCCAGTTCGGGACAGGGGAACACTGAAGCTTTCTTT.

This clone has only a few counts. This sequence joins TRBV28 and TRBJ2-7; D possibly corresponds to TRBD1 (5 bases). CDR3 length: 14 residues. V was trimmed by 7 bases and J by 3 bases, leaving 16 bases between them. The germline gives CDR1 MDHEN, CDR2 SYDVKM. CDR3 sequence: CASTAGGQSYEQYF. In nucleotides, the CDR3 is TGTGCCAGCACCGCAGGCGGACAAAGCTACGAGCAGTACTTC.

V usage is TRBV6-6 and J usage is TRBJ1-2; 9 bases are shared with TRBD1. Germline CDR1 and CDR2: MNHNY and SVGAGI (reference sequence). The length of the CDR3 is 14 residues. The ends lost 6 bases at V and 5 bases at J; junction bases unmatched: 7. CDR3 DNA: TGTGCCAGCAGACAGGGGGCCCCCTATTATGGCTACACCTTC. It encodes CASRQGAPYYGYTF.

V and J are TRBV27 and TRBJ1-2, with 11 bases lining up with TRBD1. The V gene end was trimmed by 5 bases and the J gene end by 3 bases; junction bases not matched to a gene: 5. The length of the CDR3 is 15 residues. The V gene's germline CDR1 is MNHEY and CDR2 SMNVEV (reference sequence). CDR3 sequence (DNA): TGTGCCAGCAGTCTTAGGACAGGGGGCGACTATGGCTACACCTTC. Translation: CASSLRTGGDYGYTF.

This clone was counted only a few times. This rearrangement joins TRBV30 to TRBJ2-3, with D hard to call. Per the germline V gene, CDR1 is GTSNPN and CDR2 is SVGIG (reference sequence). This CDR3 has 13 amino acids. Trimming cost V 0 bases and J 2 bases, with 6 bases left between them. The CDR3 protein is CAWSVRNTDTQYF. For the CDR3, the DNA is TGTGCCTGGAGTGTGAGGAACACAGATACGCAGTATTTT.

The CDR3 spells CATTSAGDQNIQYF. The CDR3 DNA reads TGTGCCACGACCTCAGCGGGGGATCAAAACATTCAGTACTTC. The rearrangement links TRBV6-5 to TRBJ2-4; 8 nucleotides match TRBD2. CDR1 and CDR2 from the germline V gene are MNHEY and SVGAGI. V shed 10 bases and J 5 bases; nucleotides not matched to a gene: 10. The CDR3 runs 14 residues.

This clone was observed a handful of times. The V and J genes are TRBV28 and TRBJ2-7, with no clear D. Looked up from germline, CDR1 is MDHEN and CDR2 is SYDVKM. Trimming removed 2 bases from V and 6 bases from J, with 11 bases in between. This CDR3 spans 13 amino acids. In nucleotides, the CDR3 is TGTGCCAGCAGTTTAGCCGTCCCTACCGAGCAGTACTTC. It translates to CASSLAVPTEQYF.

This chain connects TRBV19 to TRBJ2-1; D perhaps matches TRBD2 (6 bases). Germline CDR1 LNHDA, CDR2 SQIVND (reference sequence). Trimming cost V 1 base and J 8 bases, with 6 bases left between them. The CDR3 has 12 amino acids. The CDR3 region has the DNA TGTGCCAGTAGTATAGGGGGGGATGAGCAGTTCTTC. Protein product: CASSIGGDEQFF.

This clone turned up a few times. This chain uses TRBV6-6 with TRBJ2-5; 7 nucleotides align to TRBD2. The CDR3 runs to 14 residues. After removal of 6 bases from V and 5 bases from J, the junction contained 9 bases not matched to a gene. Germline lookup yields CDR1 MNHNY and CDR2 SVGAGI (reference sequence). CDR3 coding DNA: TGTGCCAGCAGCCCTGCCGGTAGCGGGGAGACCCAGTACTTC. It specifies CASSPAGSGETQYF.

This clone turned up a few times. The chain has TRBV6-4 and TRBJ2-3; TRBD2 matches at 10 bases. Germline V gene lookup returns CDR1 MRHNA and CDR2 SNTAGT. Losses at the gene ends were 5 bases for V and 2 bases for J; bases not matched to a gene: 4. CDR3 length: 15 amino acids. CDR3 in DNA: TGTGCCAGCAGTTTTCTAGCGGGAGACACAGATACGCAGTATTTT. This gives the protein CASSFLAGDTDTQYF.

This sequence joins TRBV6-7 and TRBJ1-3; 7 nucleotides match TRBD1. TRBV6-7 is placed among ORFs of uncertain function. With V trimmed by 2 bases and J by 1 base, 17 bases remained unmatched. The CDR3 runs 20 residues. CDR3 nucleotides: TGTGCCAGCAGTTACAACTCCACACGGACGCCAGGGGGTTCTGGAAACACCATATATTTT. Its protein is CASSYNSTRTPGGSGNTIYF.

This clone is a singleton in its sample. The chain combines TRBV18 with TRBJ1-1; 9 bases fit TRBD1. The CDR3 spans 15 residues. The ends lost 3 bases at V and 4 bases at J; junction bases unmatched: 6. In germline, CDR1 is KGHSH, CDR2 LQKENI. CDR3 protein: CASSPRTGESTEAFF. In DNA, the CDR3 is TGTGCCAGCTCACCCCGGACAGGGGAATCCACTGAAGCTTTCTTT.

This chain joins TRBV7-2 and TRBJ2-1; 7 positions match TRBD2. CDR1 SGHTA and CDR2 FQGNSA come from the germline V gene. V was clipped by 1 base and J by 0 bases; unmatched bases: 6. CDR3 size: 17 residues. The CDR3 spells CASSLVPTGGSYNEQFF. The CDR3 DNA is TGTGCCAGCAGCTTAGTCCCGACGGGGGGCTCCTACAATGAGCAGTTCTTC.

This sequence joins TRBV11-3 and TRBJ2-3, with TRBD1 matching over 10 bases. The CDR3 sequence is 15 residues long. J lost 5 bases, V lost 5 bases, and 7 bases had no gene match. Germline CDR1 is SGHNT and CDR2 is YENEEA. CDR3 residues: CASSLRDRGLDTQYF. The DNA of the CDR3 is TGTGCCAGCAGCCTGAGGGACAGGGGCTTAGATACGCAGTATTTT.

The V call is TRBV10-2, the J call TRBJ2-5; 11 bases line up with TRBD1. The germline V gene encodes CDR1 WSHSY and CDR2 SAAADI. The CDR3 consists of 15 residues. Germline trimming cut 4 bases from V and 5 bases from J; bases unmatched to any gene: 6. The CDR3 reads CASSAPGTGGETQYF. CDR3 DNA sequence: TGCGCCAGCAGTGCCCCTGGGACAGGGGGGGAGACCCAGTACTTC.

This clone was observed a handful of times. The chain joins TRBV2 to TRBJ1-6; 9 bases match TRBD1. Losses at the gene ends were 8 bases for V and 7 bases for J; bases not matched to a gene: 6. The V gene's germline CDR1 is SNHLY and CDR2 FYNNEI. This CDR3 has 14 residues. CDR3 in amino acids: CASETGTGNSPLHF. DNA of the CDR3: TGTGCCAGCGAGACCGGGACAGGGAATTCACCCCTCCACTTT.

This clone was found once. The J gene is TRBJ2-5, the V gene TRBV10-3; 14 bases align to TRBD2. CDR3 length equals 15 residues. J was trimmed by 5 bases and V by 4 bases; bases with no gene match: 3. Germline V CDR1 and CDR2: ENHRY, SYGVKD. The CDR3 nucleotides are TGTGCCATCAGTGGGGGACTAGCGGGAGATGAGACCCAGTACTTC. As protein: CAISGGLAGDETQYF.

The chain employs TRBV6-1 and TRBJ1-5; 8 bases align to TRBD1. The CDR3 covers 14 residues. Germline V gene sequence: CDR1 MNHNS, CDR2 SASEGT. With V trimmed by 7 bases and J by 6 bases, 8 bases remained unmatched. This CDR3 is CASNDAGGGQPQHF. CDR3 nucleotides: TGTGCCAGCAACGACGCAGGGGGCGGTCAGCCCCAGCATTTT.

This clone was recorded only once. The rearrangement joins TRBV2 to TRBJ2-1; 7 bases map to TRBD2. V shed 7 bases and J 3 bases; nucleotides not matched to a gene: 6. The CDR3 is 14 residues long. The germline gives CDR1 SNHLY, CDR2 FYNNEI. For the CDR3, the DNA is TGTGCCAGCAAGCGGGGCCCGAACTACAATGAGCAGTTCTTC. Translated: CASKRGPNYNEQFF. Full variable domain (rest looked up from reference TRBV2 and TRBJ2-1): EPEVTQTPSHQVTQMGQEVILRCVPISNHLYFYWYRQILGQKVEFLVSFYNNEISEKSEIFDDQFSVERPDGSNFTLKIRSTKLEDSAMYFCASKRGPNYNEQFFGPGTRLTVL.

V is TRBV11-2 and J is TRBJ1-1; 7 bases map to TRBD1. Germline loops: CDR1 SGHAT, CDR2 FQNNGV. The CDR3 consists of 15 residues. The V gene end was trimmed by 5 bases and the J gene end by 0 bases; junction bases not matched to a gene: 6. The CDR3, as DNA: TGTGCCAGCAGCCCCCGGACAGGCCTGAACACTGAAGCTTTCTTT. Protein: CASSPRTGLNTEAFF.

This clone was detected a few times. V usage is TRBV7-2 and J usage is TRBJ2-1, with 8 bases lining up with TRBD1. Germline V gives CDR1 SGHTA, CDR2 FQGNSA. V shed 4 bases, J shed 6 bases, and the junction held 2 bases outside the gene matches. The CDR3 has 13 residues. The CDR3 spells CASSWDRSNEQFF. In nucleotides, the CDR3 is TGTGCCAGCAGCTGGGACAGGAGCAATGAGCAGTTCTTC.

Here the CDR3 DNA reads TGTGCCGCAAGGGGAGCGGGCACTGAAGCTTTCTTT. This sequence encodes CAARGAGTEAFF. The chain combines TRBV19 with TRBJ1-1; possibly TRBD1 for D (5 bases). The CDR3 covers 12 residues. The germline V and J ends were trimmed by 11 bases and 4 bases, with 14 bases remaining between them. Germline V lookup: CDR1 LNHDA, CDR2 SQIVND (reference sequence).

This clone was recorded only once. The chain joins TRBV9 to TRBJ2-3; 12 nucleotides match TRBD2. V dropped 0 bases and J dropped 6; count of bases not matched to a gene: 5. CDR1 and CDR2 from the germline V gene are SGDLS and YYNGEE. The CDR3 consists of 16 residues. DNA for the CDR3: TGTGCCAGCAGCGTAGGACTAGCGGGGGAGGGGGATACGCAGTATTTT. The encoded protein is CASSVGLAGEGDTQYF.

This clone was seen just once. This rearrangement joins TRBV5-1 to TRBJ2-7; a possible D gene is TRBD2 (6 bases). This CDR3 spans 15 amino acids. Germline V gene sequence: CDR1 SGHRS, CDR2 YFSETQ. Trimming took 4 bases from V and 2 from J, leaving 16 bases between them. CDR3 protein: CASSLTGAGPYEQYF. As DNA, the CDR3 is TGCGCCAGCAGCCTAACGGGAGCTGGGCCCTACGAGCAGTACTTC.

This clone came up a few times. The gene calls are TRBV6-4 and TRBJ2-2; possible D gene TRBD1, 7 bases. The germline V gene has CDR1 MRHNA and CDR2 SNTAGT. The CDR3 runs 16 residues. Trimming removed 3 bases from V and 0 bases from J, with 11 bases in between. The CDR3 DNA follows: TGTGCCAGCAGTGAGTCCAGGGGGGCGAACACCGGGGAGCTGTTTTTT. Amino acids: CASSESRGANTGELFF.